These T cell receptor beta chains were read from a single sample in a study of blood T cell repertoires in COVID-19. Profiled with immunoSEQ multiplex PCR; TCRdb holds only in-frame clones, not every one. The data contain roughly 480,000 clones, roughly 89% of them seen just once; the ten biggest clones take up 0.8% to 0.9%. Source material: peripheral blood. Source of these receptors: a man between 18 and 29 years old with COVID-19, enrolled during active disease. Each CDR3 is given with its conserved first and last residue. The D gene is left open where the match is weak.

v_call,d_call,j_call,cdr3_aa,cdr3_nt
TRBV7-2,-,TRBJ2-7,CASSLVGLLEQYF,TGTGCCAGCAGCTTAGTTGGGCTACTCGAGCAGTACTTC
TRBV6-5,TRBD1,TRBJ1-1,CASRKRTGDTEAFF,TGTGCCAGCAGAAAGAGGACAGGGGACACTGAAGCTTTCTTT
TRBV27,TRBD1,TRBJ1-5,CASSRTGGNQPQHF,TGTGCCAGCAGCCGCACAGGGGGCAACCAGCCCCAGCATTTT
TRBV7-9,TRBD1,TRBJ1-2,CASSLRQGEGYTF,TGTGCCAGCAGCCTCAGACAGGGTGAAGGCTACACCTTC
TRBV3-1/TRBV3-2,-,TRBJ1-1,CASSQINRVAFF,TGTGCCAGCAGCCAAATTAACAGGGTGGCTTTCTTT
TRBV27,-,TRBJ1-5,CASTRALRGQPQHF,TGTGCCAGCACTCGAGCCCTACGGGGTCAGCCCCAGCATTTT
TRBV27,-,TRBJ2-4,CASSWDSMTPKNIQYF,TGTGCCAGCAGTTGGGACTCCATGACTCCCAAAAACATTCAGTACTTC
TRBV19,TRBD2,TRBJ2-3,CASSTQTSGRATDTQYF,TGTGCCAGTAGTACCCAGACTAGCGGGAGGGCCACAGATACGCAGTATTTT
TRBV6-2/TRBV6-3,-,TRBJ2-7,CASSYREATYEQYF,TGTGCCAGCAGTTACAGAGAGGCGACCTACGAGCAGTACTTC
TRBV28,TRBD2,TRBJ2-1,CASSLEGLVYNEQFF,TGTGCCAGCAGTTTAGAGGGACTAGTATACAATGAGCAGTTCTTC
TRBV7-9,-,TRBJ1-4,CASRGRGEKLFF,TGTGCCAGCAGAGGGCGAGGGGAAAAACTGTTTTTT
TRBV28,-,TRBJ2-3,CASSPRGSPTDTQYF,TGTGCCAGCAGTCCCCGAGGATCGCCCACAGATACGCAGTATTTT
TRBV3-1/TRBV3-2,-,TRBJ1-1,CASSQGRGTEAFF,TGTGCCAGCAGCCAGGGGCGCGGCACTGAAGCTTTCTTT
TRBV6-5,TRBD2,TRBJ2-5,CAGGLALQTQYF,TGTGCCGGGGGACTAGCGCTACAGACCCAGTACTTC
TRBV6-1,-,TRBJ1-3,CASSEEGGGGNTIYF,TGTGCCAGCAGTGAAGAGGGAGGTGGAGGAAACACCATATATTTT
TRBV6-5,TRBD2,TRBJ2-3,CASSYSSSGRTDTQYF,TGTGCCAGCAGTTACTCGTCTAGCGGGAGGACAGATACGCAGTATTTT
TRBV19,-,TRBJ1-3,CASMFLGARGNTIYF,TGTGCCAGTATGTTCCTGGGGGCGCGGGGAAACACCATATATTTT
TRBV28,-,TRBJ2-3,CASSYRPTDTQYF,TGTGCCAGCAGCTACAGGCCCACAGATACGCAGTATTTT
TRBV7-9,-,TRBJ1-4,CASSSGGLINEKLFF,TGTGCCAGCAGCTCCGGGGGACTTATTAATGAAAAACTGTTTTTT
TRBV16,TRBD1,TRBJ1-4,CASSQNAPDRTTTNEKLFF,TGTGCCAGCAGCCAAAACGCTCCGGACAGGACAACAACTAATGAAAAACTGTTTTTT
TRBV6-2/TRBV6-3,-,TRBJ1-2,CASSQDGTFPNGYTF,TGTGCCAGCAGTCAAGATGGGACATTCCCGAATGGCTACACCTTC
TRBV4-1,TRBD2,TRBJ2-7,CASSQDPVAGGIEQYF,TGCGCCAGCAGCCAAGATCCCGTAGCGGGGGGGATCGAGCAGTACTTC
TRBV14,-,TRBJ1-4,CASSQDYTSGSINEKLFF,TGTGCCAGCAGCCAAGATTACACGTCTGGCAGTATTAATGAAAAACTGTTTTTT
TRBV19,-,TRBJ2-5,CASGGQIQETQYF,TGTGCCAGTGGAGGACAGATACAAGAGACCCAGTACTTC
TRBV7-9,TRBD2,TRBJ2-1,CASSLGRLADYNEQFF,TGTGCCAGCAGCTTAGGTCGCCTAGCGGATTACAATGAGCAGTTCTTC